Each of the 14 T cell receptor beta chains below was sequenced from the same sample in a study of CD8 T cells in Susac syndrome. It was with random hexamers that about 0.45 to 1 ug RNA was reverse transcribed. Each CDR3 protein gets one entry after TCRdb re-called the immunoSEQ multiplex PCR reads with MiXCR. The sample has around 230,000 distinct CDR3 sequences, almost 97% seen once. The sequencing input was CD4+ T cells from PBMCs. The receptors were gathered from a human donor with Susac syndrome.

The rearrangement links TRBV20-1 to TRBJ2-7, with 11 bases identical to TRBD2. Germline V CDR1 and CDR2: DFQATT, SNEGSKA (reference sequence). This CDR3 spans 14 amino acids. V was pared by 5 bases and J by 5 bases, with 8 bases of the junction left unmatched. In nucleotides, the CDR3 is TGCAGTGCTCCTCTTAGCGGGAGGGCCAACGAGCAGTACTTC. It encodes CSAPLSGRANEQYF.

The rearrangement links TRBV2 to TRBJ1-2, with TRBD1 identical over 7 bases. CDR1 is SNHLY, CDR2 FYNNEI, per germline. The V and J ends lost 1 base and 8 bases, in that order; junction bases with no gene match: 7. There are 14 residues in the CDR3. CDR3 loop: CASSEEGTARGYTF. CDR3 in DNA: TGTGCCAGCAGTGAAGAGGGGACAGCACGGGGCTACACCTTC.

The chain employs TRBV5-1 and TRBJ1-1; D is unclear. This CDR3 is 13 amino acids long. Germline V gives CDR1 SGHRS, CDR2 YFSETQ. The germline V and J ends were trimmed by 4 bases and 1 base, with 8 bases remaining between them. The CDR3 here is CASSQTPNTEAFF. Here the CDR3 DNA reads TGCGCCAGCAGCCAGACACCGAACACTGAAGCTTTCTTT. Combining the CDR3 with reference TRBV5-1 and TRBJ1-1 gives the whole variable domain KAGVTQTPRYLIKTRGQQVTLSCSPISGHRSVSWYQQTPGQGLQFLFEYFSETQRNKGNFPGRFSGRQFSNSRSEMNVSTLELGDSALYLCASSQTPNTEAFFGQGTRLTVV.

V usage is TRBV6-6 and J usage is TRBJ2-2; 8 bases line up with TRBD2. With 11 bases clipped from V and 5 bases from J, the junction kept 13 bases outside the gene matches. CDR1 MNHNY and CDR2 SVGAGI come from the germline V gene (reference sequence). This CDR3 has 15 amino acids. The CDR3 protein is CASSSGTSRTGELFF. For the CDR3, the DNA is TGTGCCTCTTCATCCGGGACTAGTAGGACCGGGGAGCTGTTTTTT.

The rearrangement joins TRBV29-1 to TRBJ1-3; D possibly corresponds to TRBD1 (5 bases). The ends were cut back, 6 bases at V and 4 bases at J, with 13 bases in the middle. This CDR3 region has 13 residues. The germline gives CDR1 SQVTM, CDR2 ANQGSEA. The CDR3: CSVANRRGNTIYF. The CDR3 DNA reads TGCAGCGTGGCGAACAGGAGGGGAAACACCATATATTTT. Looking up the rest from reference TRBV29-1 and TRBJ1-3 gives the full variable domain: SAVISQKPSRDICQRGTSLTIQCQVDSQVTMMFWYRQQPGQSLTLIATANQGSEATYESGFVIDKFPISRPNLTFSTLTVSNMSPEDSSIYLCSVANRRGNTIYFGEGSWLTVV.

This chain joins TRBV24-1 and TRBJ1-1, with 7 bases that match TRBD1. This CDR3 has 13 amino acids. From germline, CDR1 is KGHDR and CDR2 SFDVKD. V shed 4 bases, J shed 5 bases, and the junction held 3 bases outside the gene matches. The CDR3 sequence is CATSETGRTEAFF. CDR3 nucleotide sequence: TGTGCCACCAGTGAGACAGGGAGGACTGAAGCTTTCTTT.

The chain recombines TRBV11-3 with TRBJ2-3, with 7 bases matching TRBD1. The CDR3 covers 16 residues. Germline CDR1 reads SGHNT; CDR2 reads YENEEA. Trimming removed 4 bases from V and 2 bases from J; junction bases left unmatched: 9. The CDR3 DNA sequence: TGTGCCAGCAGCTCAAGACAGGGATTTGACACAGATACGCAGTATTTT. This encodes CASSSRQGFDTDTQYF.

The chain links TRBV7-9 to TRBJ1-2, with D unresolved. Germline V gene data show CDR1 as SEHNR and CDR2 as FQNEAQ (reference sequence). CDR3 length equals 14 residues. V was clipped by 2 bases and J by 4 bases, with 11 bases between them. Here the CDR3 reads CASSLTSPAYGYTF. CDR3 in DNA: TGTGCCAGCAGCTTAACGAGCCCGGCCTATGGCTACACCTTC.

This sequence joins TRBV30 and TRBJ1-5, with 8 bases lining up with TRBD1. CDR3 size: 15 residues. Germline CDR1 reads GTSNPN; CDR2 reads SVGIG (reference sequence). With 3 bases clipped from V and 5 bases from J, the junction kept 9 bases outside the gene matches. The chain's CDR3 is CAWRDTYRGDQPQHF. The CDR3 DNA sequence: TGTGCCTGGAGAGACACCTACAGGGGGGATCAGCCCCAGCATTTT.

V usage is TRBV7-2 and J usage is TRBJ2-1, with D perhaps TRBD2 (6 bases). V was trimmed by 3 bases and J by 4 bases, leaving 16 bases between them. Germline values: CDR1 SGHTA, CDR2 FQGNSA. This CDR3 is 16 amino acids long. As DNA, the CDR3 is TGTGCCAGCAGCTTCGAGGCGGGAACATTTTACAATGAGCAGTTCTTC. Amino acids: CASSFEAGTFYNEQFF.

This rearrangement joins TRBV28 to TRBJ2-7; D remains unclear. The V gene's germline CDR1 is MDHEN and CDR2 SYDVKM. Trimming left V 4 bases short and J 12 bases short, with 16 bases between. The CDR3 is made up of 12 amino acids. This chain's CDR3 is CASSSIISFRYF. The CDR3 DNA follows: TGTGCCAGCAGTTCCATTATCAGTTTTCGGTACTTC.

CDR3 bases: TGTGCCAGCGCTACTCCTTGGGACGTTGATACGCAGTATTTT. Protein product: CASATPWDVDTQYF. The V and J genes are TRBV25-1 and TRBJ2-3, with D perhaps TRBD1 or TRBD2 (5 bases each). The CDR3 totals 14 residues. CDR1 is MGHDK and CDR2 is SYGVNS in the germline V gene. V was cut by 8 bases and J by 6 bases, with 18 bases left in between.

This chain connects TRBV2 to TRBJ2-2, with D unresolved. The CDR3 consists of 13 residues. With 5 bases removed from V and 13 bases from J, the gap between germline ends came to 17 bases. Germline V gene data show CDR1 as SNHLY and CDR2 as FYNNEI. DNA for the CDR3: TGTGCCAGCAGTTTTCTCGATGCGGTCGGGCTGTTTTTT. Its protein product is CASSFLDAVGLFF.

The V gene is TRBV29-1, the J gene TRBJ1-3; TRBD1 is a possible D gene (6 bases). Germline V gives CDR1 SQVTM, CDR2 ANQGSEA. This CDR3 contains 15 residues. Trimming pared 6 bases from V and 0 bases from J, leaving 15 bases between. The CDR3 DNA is TGCAGCGTCGCCCTACGGGGGCCCTCTGGAAACACCATATATTTT. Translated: CSVALRGPSGNTIYF.